The entry that follows covers one T cell receptor beta chain sequence. At least ten counts were recorded for this clonotype. Its binding antigen is unknown. It has no much larger one-base neighbor in the sample; base qualities were not kept. V sheds 2 bases and J sheds 5 bases, leaving 19 bases between their ends. From its cysteine to its phenylalanine, the CDR3 spans 17 amino acids. The DNA shown is the 51-base CDR3, in frame from base 1. Taken from the germline V gene, the CDR1 and CDR2 loops are MGHRA and YSYEKL. This record belongs to a study of T cell repertoires in cytomegalovirus infection (dated by TCRdb to about 2019). Turning to the overall study: The HLA type of each donor mattered for the analysis, because public TCR beta signatures pointed to carriage of CMV infection along with the matching HLA type.

Sequencing relied on an Illumina HiSeq 1500. TCRdb handled the public reads itself, with Q25 trimming in fastp and clone calling in MiXCR, and kept productive beta chains. Rows matching on CDR3 protein sequence are summarized as one entry with the most common DNA and genes. The sample profile shows about 110,000 distinct CDR3 sequences; about a tenth of them were found once. Roughly 29% of the sample is taken by the ten largest. What the authors observed across the whole study: Carriers of CMV infection plus the relevant HLA type were discriminated by the cumulative frequency of public TCR beta family members in the study cohort and in an independent roughly 350-donor cohort. The ex vivo response was dominated by HLA-C-restricted CMV-specific TCR beta clonotypes, which also provided the single most frequent clonotype in two of eight donors.

The source of this sequence is a human donor in good health (CMV status not recorded). Some clones in this sample may be carry-over from other donors' samples. The chain is made from TRBV4-1 and TRBJ1-5; the D gene remains uncertain. Sequencing input: PBMCs, sequenced either directly or after in vitro stimulation (not recorded which). For the CDR3, the sequence is CASSQSKSLELDQPQHF. The nucleotide sequence is given as TGCGCCAGCAGCCAATCGAAATCTCTAGAACTGGATCAGCCCCAGCATTTT.